These 10 T cell receptor beta chains came from one sample sequenced in a study of shared clonotypes between healthy human individuals. The data were produced by immunoSEQ multiplex PCR, yet TCRdb's version contains in-frame clones alone and is incomplete. This sample has 2 million to 2.5 million clones, with about 92% found just once. Material for sequencing was naive CD4+ T cells from PBMCs. Subset given: CD45RA+ positively selected. These receptors were taken from a man between 18 and 29 years old in good health. Some clones in this sample may be carry-over from other donors' samples.

This chain uses TRBV27 with TRBJ2-1, with TRBD2 matching over 9 bases. The V gene end was trimmed by 6 bases and the J gene end by 8 bases; junction bases not matched to a gene: 8. In germline, CDR1 is MNHEY, CDR2 SMNVEV (reference sequence). The CDR3 length is 14 residues. CDR3 sequence reads: CASRWVAGDYEQFF. As DNA, the CDR3 is TGTGCCAGCAGGTGGGTAGCGGGAGACTATGAGCAGTTCTTC.

This chain joins TRBV7-2 and TRBJ2-7, with 8 bases matching TRBD1. The trim removed 4 bases at V and 6 bases at J, leaving 8 bases unmatched. CDR1 is SGHTA, CDR2 FQGNSA, per germline. This CDR3 spans 14 amino acids. The DNA for the CDR3 is TGTGCCAGCAGCTCCCCGGACAGGGCGGGCGAGCAGTACTTC. This sequence encodes CASSSPDRAGEQYF.

CDR3: CASTWWVDGETQYF. CDR3 DNA sequence: TGTGCCAGCACCTGGTGGGTAGATGGAGAGACCCAGTACTTC. The gene calls are TRBV7-2 and TRBJ2-5; the D is unclear. This CDR3 is 14 amino acids long. With 7 bases removed from V and 4 bases from J, the gap between germline ends came to 16 bases. The V gene's germline CDR1 is SGHTA and CDR2 FQGNSA.

The chain combines TRBV7-3 with TRBJ2-2; D not resolved. Trimming left V 7 bases short and J 7 bases short, with 22 bases between. This CDR3 region has 16 residues. Germline V lookup: CDR1 SGHTA, CDR2 FQGTGA. The DNA for the CDR3 is TGTGCCAGCACCCTCATTGCGGACCCGTCTGGCGGGGAGCTGTTTTTT. Amino acid sequence: CASTLIADPSGGELFF.

The CDR3 sequence: CASRQASGNTIYF. CDR3 nucleotides: TGTGCCAGCCGACAGGCCTCTGGAAACACCATATATTTT. The chain joins TRBV2 to TRBJ1-3; the D gene is possibly TRBD1 (6 bases). Per the germline V gene, CDR1 is SNHLY and CDR2 is FYNNEI. With 8 bases removed from V and 0 bases from J, the gap between germline ends came to 8 bases. The CDR3 runs 13 residues.

The chain couples TRBV6-1 to TRBJ1-5; 8 bases match TRBD1. V lost 6 bases to trimming and J lost 5 bases; unmatched junction nucleotides: 6. This CDR3 contains 14 residues. Germline V gene lookup returns CDR1 MNHNS and CDR2 SASEGT. CDR3 bases: TGTGCCAGCAGGGCAGGGGGCGGGGATCAGCCCCAGCATTTT. Encoded protein: CASRAGGGDQPQHF.

The chain carries TRBV9 and TRBJ2-3, with D unclear. CDR3 length: 15 amino acids. CDR1 and CDR2 from the germline V gene are SGDLS and YYNGEE. Trimming left V 2 bases short and J 2 bases short, with 12 bases between. The CDR3 DNA reads as TGTGCCAGCAGCGTCACATCCAGAGCCACAGATACGCAGTATTTT. Amino acid sequence: CASSVTSRATDTQYF.

V and J are TRBV5-1 and TRBJ1-2, with 9 bases matching TRBD1. There are 13 residues in the CDR3. Germline CDR1 reads SGHRS; CDR2 reads YFSETQ. With 4 bases clipped from V and 6 bases from J, the junction kept 4 bases outside the gene matches. The CDR3 DNA reads as TGCGCCAGCAGCCGAAGGACAGGGGATGGCTACACCTTC. Encoded protein: CASSRRTGDGYTF.

A note on this clone: Additional DNA sequences in this sample encode the identical CDR3. The J gene is TRBJ2-1, the V gene TRBV5-1; 9 bases agree with TRBD1. Germline V gives CDR1 SGHRS, CDR2 YFSETQ. The CDR3 sequence is 15 residues long. J lost 2 bases, V lost 3 bases, and 3 bases had no gene match. CDR3: CASSSGQGTYNEQFF. The DNA of the CDR3 is TGCGCCAGCAGCTCGGGACAGGGTACCTACAATGAGCAGTTCTTC.

This chain connects TRBV7-3 to TRBJ2-3; 14 bases map to TRBD2. This CDR3 has 21 residues. V trimming: 5 bases; J trimming: 1 base; junction bases outside the gene matches: 17. Looked up from germline, CDR1 is SGHTA and CDR2 is FQGTGA. CDR3 bases: TGTGCCAGCAGCACCCGGACTAGCGGGAGGAGTCCTGCCCCTGGCACAGATACGCAGTATTTT. Translation gives CASSTRTSGRSPAPGTDTQYF.